The 29 T cell receptor beta chains given below trace back to one sample, sequenced in a study of T cells in Graves' hyperthyroidism and ophthalmopathy. RNA transcripts served as the template for amplifying TCR beta CDR3 regions. The HTBI primer set drove a first-round RT-PCR of the TCR CDR3. TCRdb fed the multiplex PCR reads into MiXCR, producing one record per CDR3 protein. The sample records around 300,000 distinct CDR3 sequences, 25% to 30% being singletons. The sample comprised blood. All receptors come from a man aged 35-49 years with Graves' hyperthyroidism that later progressed to Graves' ophthalmopathy.

Ten or more counts support this clonotype. At one end the junction does not follow the germline gene, possibly because of a read error. CDR3 sequence (DNA): TGTGCCAGCGGCCTCTACCAGGAGACCCAGTACTTC. This sequence encodes CASGLYQETQYF. The chain is built from TRBV2 and TRBJ2-5, with D uncertain. The germline V gene has CDR1 SNHLY and CDR2 FYNNEI. This CDR3 spans 12 amino acids. Based on the CDR3 plus reference TRBV2 and TRBJ2-5, the full variable domain is EPEVTQTPSHQVTQMGQEVILRCVPISNHLYFYWYRQILGQKVEFLVSFYNNEISEKSEIFDDQFSVERPDGSNFTLKIRSTKLEDSAMYFCASGLYQETQYFGPGTRLLVL.

This clonotype was detected many times. This chain joins TRBV6-1 and TRBJ2-7; D uncertain. This CDR3 has 12 residues. The germline V gene encodes CDR1 MNHNS and CDR2 SASEGT. V was clipped by 4 bases and J by 0 bases, with 4 bases between them. The CDR3 reads CASSVTSYEQYF. CDR3 coding DNA: TGTGCCAGCAGTGTCACCTCCTACGAGCAGTACTTC.

In its sample, this clonotype was seen many times. The chain recombines TRBV19 with TRBJ1-6; D is uncertain. The CDR3 has 14 residues. The germline gives CDR1 LNHDA, CDR2 SQIVND (reference sequence). V lost 1 base to trimming and J lost 9 bases, with 10 bases between them. The CDR3: CASSIVGPSSPLHF. The CDR3 region has the DNA TGTGCCAGTAGTATAGTAGGCCCATCTTCACCCCTCCACTTT.

There are many counts of this clonotype. The J gene is TRBJ2-7, the V gene TRBV6-1; TRBD2 is a possible D gene (6 bases). V dropped 5 bases and J dropped 3 bases, with 14 bases sitting between them. The CDR3 spans 14 residues. Per the germline V gene, CDR1 is MNHNS and CDR2 is SASEGT. The CDR3 nucleotides are TGTGCCAGCAGTCCCCGGGGAGGAGGCTACGAGCAGTACTTC. It yields the protein CASSPRGGGYEQYF.

V gene TRBV12-3 or TRBV12-4 combines with J gene TRBJ1-5; D call uncertain. The CDR3 consists of 13 residues. V was pared by 7 bases and J by 2 bases, with 9 bases between. The CDR3 spells CASTPKGNQPQHF. CDR3 nucleotides: TGTGCCAGCACCCCAAAGGGCAATCAGCCCCAGCATTTT.

This clonotype has ten or more counts. Germline is not matched at one junction end, which may reflect a read error. This sequence joins TRBV6-5 and TRBJ2-7; D is undetermined. The V gene's germline CDR1 is MNHEY and CDR2 SVGAGI. The CDR3 is 13 amino acids. The CDR3 loop is CASSDSLMYEQYF. In DNA form, the CDR3 reads TGTGCCAGCAGTGACTCACTGATGTACGAGCAGTACTTC.

This clonotype has ten or more counts. The chain couples TRBV20-1 to TRBJ2-4; 8 positions agree with TRBD2. CDR1 is DFQATT and CDR2 is SNEGSKA in the germline V gene (reference sequence). There are 14 residues in the CDR3. V shed 0 bases, J shed 6 bases, and the junction held 4 bases outside the gene matches. Here the CDR3 reads CSAREALAGNIQYF. The DNA of the CDR3 is TGCAGTGCTAGAGAAGCTCTAGCGGGAAACATTCAGTACTTC.

This clonotype has a count of ten or more. The CDR3 is CASSVVGGNQPQHF. CDR3 nucleotides: TGTGCCAGCAGTGTGGTTGGTGGCAATCAGCCCCAGCATTTT. V gene TRBV6-1 combines with J gene TRBJ1-5, with D uncertain. V lost 4 bases and J lost 2, with 9 bases in between. The CDR3 extends over 14 amino acids. The germline V gene has CDR1 MNHNS and CDR2 SASEGT.

In regard to this clonotype: A much larger clone lies one base from this, so it may be a read error. V gene TRBV19 combines with J gene TRBJ2-2; 7 positions agree with TRBD1. The CDR3 loop spans 14 amino acids. From germline, CDR1 is LNHDA and CDR2 SQIVND (reference sequence). CDR3 sequence (DNA): TGTGCCAGTTCCCTCCAGGGGGAACCCGGGGAGCTGTCTTTT. Translating gives CASSLQGEPGELSF. Together with reference TRBV19 and TRBJ2-2, the CDR3 gives the full variable domain: DGGITQSPKYLFRKEGQNVTLSCEQNLNHDAMYWYRQDPGQGLRLIYYSQIVNDFQKGDIAEGYSVSREKKESFPLTVTSAQKNPTAFYLCASSLQGEPGELSFGEGSRLTVL.

This clonotype was counted many times. V usage is TRBV6-1 and J usage is TRBJ1-3, with a possible D match to TRBD1 (5 bases). The CDR3 length is 16 residues. The germline CDR1 and CDR2 sequences are MNHNS and SASEGT. V lost 6 bases, J lost 4 bases, and 19 bases lay in between. CDR3 sequence (DNA): TGTGCCAGCAGCCCGCTGCAGGGAGAATCAGGAAACACCATATATTTT. Translation: CASSPLQGESGNTIYF.

Ten or more counts support this clonotype. One end of the junction does not line up with germline, which may come from a read error. The CDR3 DNA reads as TGTGCCAGCAGTTCCAGTCAGGGGGCTGGGATCTTT. This codes for CASSSSQGAGIF. This sequence joins TRBV12-3 or TRBV12-4 and TRBJ1-1; 8 bases map to TRBD1. This CDR3 is built from 12 residues.

The V and J genes are TRBV7-2 and TRBJ2-7; TRBD2 matches at 7 bases. After removal of 1 base from V and 4 bases from J, the junction contained 7 bases not matched to a gene. Germline-derived CDR1 and CDR2 are SGHTA and FQGNSA. This CDR3 is built from 15 residues. The CDR3 protein is CASSLVAGDLYEQYF. CDR3 nucleotide sequence: TGTGCCAGCAGCTTAGTTGCGGGAGATTTGTACGAGCAGTACTTC.

This clonotype was counted a few times. With a much larger clone just one base away, this may be a read error. The chain joins TRBV7-3 to TRBJ1-2; weak D call: TRBD1 (6 bases). This CDR3 spans 15 amino acids. CDR1 and CDR2 (germline): SGHTA, FQGTGA. The CDR3 region is CACSLTGTPSRGYTF. CDR3 sequence (DNA): TGTGCCTGCAGCTTAACAGGGACACCCAGCCGGGGCTACACCTTC. The full variable domain, in which reference TRBV7-3 and TRBJ1-2 provide the parts outside the CDR3, is GAGVSQTPSNKVTEKGKYVELRCDPISGHTALYWYRQSLGQGPEFLIYFQGTGAADDSGLPNDRFFAVRPEGSVSTLKIQRTERGDSAVYLCACSLTGTPSRGYTFGSGTRLTVV.

The chain combines TRBV6-5 with TRBJ2-5; D is uncertain. With 0 bases removed from V and 5 bases from J, the gap between germline ends came to 10 bases. CDR1 is MNHEY and CDR2 is SVGAGI in the germline V gene. CDR3 length: 14 amino acids. The CDR3 nucleotides read TGTGCCAGCAGTTACTCAGGGCCCCCTGAGACCCAGTACTTC. Protein sequence: CASSYSGPPETQYF.

In its sample, this clonotype was seen many times. The gene calls are TRBV18 and TRBJ1-3, with D tentatively TRBD1 (6 bases). The CDR3 has 16 residues. Germline loops: CDR1 KGHSH, CDR2 LQKENI. V lost 4 bases and J 0 bases, leaving 13 bases between the germline ends. The CDR3 sequence: CASSQPGQNSGNTIYF. For the CDR3, the DNA is TGTGCCAGCTCACAACCGGGACAAAACTCTGGAAACACCATATATTTT. Looking up the rest from reference TRBV18 and TRBJ1-3 gives the full variable domain: NAGVMQNPRHLVRRRGQEARLRCSPMKGHSHVYWYRQLPEEGLKFMVYLQKENIIDESGMPKERFSAEFPKEGPSILRIQQVVRGDSAAYFCASSQPGQNSGNTIYFGEGSWLTVV.

This chain connects TRBV27 to TRBJ2-5; the match to TRBD1 covers 10 bases. The ends lost 3 bases at V and 3 bases at J; junction bases unmatched: 1. Looked up from germline, CDR1 is MNHEY and CDR2 is SMNVEV (reference sequence). The CDR3 spans 14 residues. The CDR3 loop reads CASSFGTGEETQYF. The DNA for the CDR3 is TGTGCCAGCAGTTTTGGGACAGGGGAAGAGACCCAGTACTTC.

This clonotype has ten or more counts. V and J are TRBV29-1 and TRBJ1-1; TRBD1 matches at 7 bases. Germline V gene data show CDR1 as SQVTM and CDR2 as ANQGSEA. With 1 base clipped from V and 1 base from J, the junction kept 6 bases outside the gene matches. The CDR3 has 15 amino acids. The CDR3 loop reads CSVEVPGGRNTEAFF. The CDR3 DNA follows: TGCAGCGTTGAAGTTCCAGGGGGGAGGAACACTGAAGCTTTCTTT.

This chain links TRBV12-3 or TRBV12-4 with TRBJ1-2; D is unresolved. The V gene lost 5 bases and the J gene lost 1 base, with 11 bases spanning the gap. The CDR3 contains 14 residues. The CDR3, as DNA: TGTGCCAGCAGTAATTCCTGGAATAACTATGGCTACACCTTC. Protein: CASSNSWNNYGYTF.

V is TRBV2 and J is TRBJ1-3; no definite D call. CDR1 and CDR2 from the germline V gene are SNHLY and FYNNEI. The V end was cut by 3 bases, the J end by 1 base, with 10 bases between. This CDR3 spans 15 amino acids. The CDR3 protein is CASSEMGLSGNTIYF. CDR3 nucleotide sequence: TGTGCCAGCAGTGAGATGGGATTGTCTGGAAACACCATATATTTT.

This clonotype was detected many times. This chain's CDR3 is CASSQFQNTEAFF. The CDR3 nucleotides are TGTGCCAGCAGCCAATTCCAGAACACTGAAGCTTTCTTT. The rearrangement uses TRBV3-1 and TRBJ1-1; no firm D call. CDR1 and CDR2 (germline): LGHDT, YNNKEL (reference sequence). The CDR3 runs 13 residues. V lost 2 bases to trimming and J lost 1 base, with 5 bases between them. Supplemented by reference TRBV3-1 and TRBJ1-1, the full variable domain reads DTAVSQTPKYLVTQMGNDKSIKCEQNLGHDTMYWYKQDSKKFLKIMFSYNNKELIINETVPNRFSPKSPDKAHLNLHINSLELGDSAVYFCASSQFQNTEAFFGQGTRLTVV.

Ten or more counts support this clonotype. The chain joins TRBV28 to TRBJ1-6; TRBD1 agrees at 9 bases. Per germline, CDR1 MDHEN and CDR2 SYDVKM. CDR3 size: 17 residues. V gave up 6 bases and J gave up 16 bases; unmatched junction bases: 22. The CDR3: CASSFTGGADPVLGLHF. The CDR3 coding sequence is TGTGCCAGCAGCTTTACAGGGGGCGCCGACCCGGTTCTTGGTCTCCACTTT.

The chain combines TRBV27 with TRBJ1-1, with D uncertain. The CDR3 is made up of 12 amino acids. The V end was cut by 7 bases, the J end by 0 bases, with 6 bases between. Germline CDR1 and CDR2: MNHEY and SMNVEV (reference sequence). This CDR3 is CASTSLNTEAFF. CDR3 DNA sequence: TGTGCCAGCACCTCCCTGAACACTGAAGCTTTCTTT.

V gene TRBV28 combines with J gene TRBJ1-1; D remains ambiguous. The CDR3 runs to 12 residues. Germline loops: CDR1 MDHEN, CDR2 SYDVKM. V lost 4 bases and J 6 bases, leaving 9 bases between the germline ends. Here the CDR3 reads CASSSGIAEAFF. DNA for the CDR3: TGTGCCAGCAGTTCAGGTATCGCTGAAGCTTTCTTT.

This CDR3 reads CASTQGDRPNYGYTF. CDR3 nucleotide sequence: TGTGCCAGCACCCAGGGGGACAGACCTAACTATGGCTACACCTTC. The chain is built from TRBV7-2 and TRBJ1-2, with 7 bases that match TRBD1. Per germline, CDR1 SGHTA and CDR2 FQGNSA. The CDR3 has 15 amino acids. J gave up 0 bases and V 7 bases, and 8 bases lay outside the gene matches.

This chain connects TRBV6-1 to TRBJ2-7; tentatively, D is TRBD1 (6 bases). CDR3 length: 14 residues. Germline V gene lookup returns CDR1 MNHNS and CDR2 SASEGT. V gave up 0 bases and J gave up 2 bases, with 8 bases separating them. CDR3 sequence (DNA): TGTGCCAGCAGTGAAGCTAGGGGGACCTACGAGCAGTACTTC. It encodes CASSEARGTYEQYF.

The table lists this clonotype with a count of one. The genes are TRBV9 and TRBJ2-5, with D possibly matching TRBD2 (6 bases). The CDR3 runs 15 residues. V lost 1 base and J 5 bases, leaving 15 bases between the germline ends. Germline V gene lookup returns CDR1 SGDLS and CDR2 YYNGEE. The CDR3 protein is CASSVSSGRRETQYF. CDR3 DNA: TGTGCCAGCAGCGTAAGTAGCGGAAGAAGGGAGACCCAGTACTTC.

There are many counts of this clonotype. This chain links TRBV6-1 with TRBJ1-1; 7 bases agree with TRBD1. The length of the CDR3 is 15 residues. V shed 4 bases, J shed 1 base, and the junction held 6 bases outside the gene matches. Germline V lookup: CDR1 MNHNS, CDR2 SASEGT. This CDR3 is CASSGWTGSNTEAFF. The CDR3 DNA sequence: TGTGCCAGCAGTGGTTGGACAGGATCGAACACTGAAGCTTTCTTT.

Ten or more counts support this clonotype. It is likely a read error, because the conserved phenylalanine at the end of the CDR3 is missing. The V call is TRBV6-1, the J call TRBJ2-7; a possible D gene is TRBD1 (6 bases). Germline V gene data show CDR1 as MNHNS and CDR2 as SASEGT. With 4 bases removed from V and 3 bases from J, the gap between germline ends came to 13 bases. The CDR3 has 14 residues. Here the CDR3 reads CASSGQAGGYEQYS. CDR3 coding DNA: TGTGCCAGCAGTGGACAGGCAGGCGGCTACGAGCAGTACTCC.

This clonotype was seen once. In DNA form, the CDR3 reads TGTGCCAGCAGTGAGGGGGGAGTCATCTACGAGCAGTACTTC. Translating gives CASSEGGVIYEQYF. The V call is TRBV6-1, the J call TRBJ2-7, with a possible D match to TRBD2 (6 bases). Deletions cut 3 bases from V and 3 bases from J, with 12 bases between. Germline V gene lookup returns CDR1 MNHNS and CDR2 SASEGT. There are 14 residues in the CDR3.